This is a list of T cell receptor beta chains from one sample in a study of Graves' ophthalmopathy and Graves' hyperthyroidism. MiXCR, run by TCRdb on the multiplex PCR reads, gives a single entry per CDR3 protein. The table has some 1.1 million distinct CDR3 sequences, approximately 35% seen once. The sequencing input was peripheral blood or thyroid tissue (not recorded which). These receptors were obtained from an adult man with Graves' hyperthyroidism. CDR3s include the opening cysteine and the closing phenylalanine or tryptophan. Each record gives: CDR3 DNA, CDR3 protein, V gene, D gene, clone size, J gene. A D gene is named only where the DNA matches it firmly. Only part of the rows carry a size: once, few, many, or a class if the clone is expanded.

DNA: TGTGCCAGCAGCTCAAGGACCCCAAGCTCTGGAAACACCATATATTTT
CDR3: CASSSRTPSSGNTIYF
V: TRBV13
D: NA
size: few
J: TRBJ1-3

DNA: TGTGCCAGCAGGCCCGAGGGGGGATACAATCAGCCCCAGCATTTT
CDR3: CASRPEGGYNQPQHF
V: TRBV6-6
D: NA
size: NA
J: TRBJ1-5

DNA: TGTGCCAGCAGCCAAGAAGGCTGGGAGCAGTACTTC
CDR3: CASSQEGWEQYF
V: TRBV4-1
D: NA
size: few
J: TRBJ2-7

DNA: TGTGCCAGCAGCTCCCAGGGGACAGGGGGCTCTGAAGCTTTCTTT
CDR3: CASSSQGTGGSEAFF
V: TRBV7-9
D: TRBD1
size: many
J: TRBJ1-1

DNA: TGTGCCATCAGTGATGGGCAGAAAGAGACCCAGTACTTC
CDR3: CAISDGQKETQYF
V: TRBV10-3
D: NA
size: NA
J: TRBJ2-5

DNA: TGTGCCAGCAGCCAAGATATCGGGCAGGGGCGGGAAAAACTGTTTTTT
CDR3: CASSQDIGQGREKLFF
V: TRBV7-2
D: NA
size: few
J: TRBJ1-4

DNA: TGCAGTGCTAGCAGGGGCGCTAGTTCCTACGAGCAGTACTTC
CDR3: CSASRGASSYEQYF
V: TRBV20-1
D: NA
size: NA
J: TRBJ2-7

DNA: TGTGCCAGCAGCCCTAGCGGACAGGGCCACGAGCAGTACTTC
CDR3: CASSPSGQGHEQYF
V: TRBV7-9
D: NA
size: many
J: TRBJ2-7

DNA: TGTGCCGCCACAGGGGGTTACGATGCCGGGGAGCTGTTTTTT
CDR3: CAATGGYDAGELFF
V: TRBV4-1
D: TRBD1
size: once
J: TRBJ2-2

DNA: TGCAGTGCTAGGGTGGATGAGGGCATCGGTCAGCCCCAGCATTTT
CDR3: CSARVDEGIGQPQHF
V: TRBV20-1
D: NA
size: many
J: TRBJ1-5

DNA: TGTGCCAGCAGTTACCCCTCCCCCGGGGAGCTGTTTTTT
CDR3: CASSYPSPGELFF
V: TRBV10-3
D: NA
size: NA
J: TRBJ2-2

DNA: TGTGCCAGCATTAAATTCCCGGGACAGGGGCAATACGAGCAGTACTTC
CDR3: CASIKFPGQGQYEQYF
V: TRBV12-3/TRBV12-4
D: TRBD1
size: few
J: TRBJ2-7

DNA: TGTGCCAGCAGCTTAGCGCATTGGACAGAGTCTCGTAGAAACACTGAAGCTTTCTTT
CDR3: CASSLAHWTESRRNTEAFF
V: TRBV7-8
D: NA
size: many
J: TRBJ1-1

DNA: TGCAGCGTTGTTGGACAGGGTTACGAGCAGTACTTC
CDR3: CSVVGQGYEQYF
V: TRBV29-1
D: TRBD1
size: many
J: TRBJ2-7

DNA: TGCGCCAGCAGTGAGTCCCCGGGACACAGTTCGAGCTCCTACGAGCAGTACTTC
CDR3: CASSESPGHSSSSYEQYF
V: TRBV10-2
D: NA
size: many
J: TRBJ2-7

DNA: TGTGCCAGCAGTTTATCATTGACAGTCCGCGAGCAGTACTTC
CDR3: CASSLSLTVREQYF
V: TRBV25-1
D: NA
size: few
J: TRBJ2-7

DNA: TGTGCCATCAGTGAGTCCTACAGGCTCGGGCCCCAAGAGACCCGGTACTTC
CDR3: CAISESYRLGPQETRYF
V: TRBV10-3
D: NA
size: NA
J: TRBJ2-5

DNA: TGTGCCAGCCTTCCGGGTAGTAGCAATCAGCCCCAGCATTTT
CDR3: CASLPGSSNQPQHF
V: TRBV19
D: NA
size: NA
J: TRBJ1-5

DNA: TGCAGTGCTAGGTTGGTCCGTTCACCCCTCCACTTT
CDR3: CSARLVRSPLHF
V: TRBV20-1
D: NA
size: many
J: TRBJ1-6

DNA: TGTGCCAGCAGCTTTGGAGTCGATGAAAAACTGTTTTTT
CDR3: CASSFGVDEKLFF
V: TRBV7-9
D: NA
size: many
J: TRBJ1-4

DNA: TGTGCCTCCAAAACGGGGACTCGAAACGCCGGGGAGCTGTTTTTT
CDR3: CASKTGTRNAGELFF
V: TRBV2
D: NA
size: many
J: TRBJ2-2

DNA: TGCAGCGTTGACGGGACAGGCACCTACGAGCAGTACTTC
CDR3: CSVDGTGTYEQYF
V: TRBV29-1
D: TRBD1
size: NA
J: TRBJ2-7

DNA: TGTGCCAGTAGTATATTGGCCGGAGGGGCCGTCTCTGGGGCCAACGTCCTGACTTTC
CDR3: CASSILAGGAVSGANVLTF
V: TRBV19
D: NA
size: NA
J: TRBJ2-6

DNA: TGTGCCAGCAGTTTCCAGGGTAGCGGGGGAAAGACCCAGTACTTC
CDR3: CASSFQGSGGKTQYF
V: TRBV12-3/TRBV12-4
D: TRBD2
size: few
J: TRBJ2-5

DNA: TGCGCCAGCAGCCAATGGGTGGAAGGGCCCCAGCATTTT
CDR3: CASSQWVEGPQHF
V: TRBV4-1
D: NA
size: few
J: TRBJ1-5

DNA: TGTGCCAGCAGCCCCTACAAGAACACCGGGGAGCTGTCTTGG
CDR3: CASSPYKNTGELSW
V: TRBV14
D: NA
size: NA
J: TRBJ2-2

DNA: TGCAGCGTGGGGGGACTAGCGGGAGTATACGAGCAGTACTTC
CDR3: CSVGGLAGVYEQYF
V: TRBV29-1
D: TRBD2
size: NA
J: TRBJ2-7

DNA: TGTGCCAGCAGCTTAGAGGTAGCGGGAGGCACCGGGGAGCTGTTTTTT
CDR3: CASSLEVAGGTGELFF
V: TRBV7-6
D: TRBD2
size: many
J: TRBJ2-2

DNA: TGTGCCAGCAGCCGCCGACAGGGGCTACCCAAAGAGACCCAGTACTTC
CDR3: CASSRRQGLPKETQYF
V: TRBV3-1
D: TRBD1
size: NA
J: TRBJ2-5

DNA: TGTGCCAGCAGCTCCAGACAGCCCTACGAGCAGTACTTC
CDR3: CASSSRQPYEQYF
V: TRBV9
D: NA
size: many
J: TRBJ2-7

DNA: TGTGCCAGTAGTGTAACCGGGACATCCCTGGAAGGCTACACCTTC
CDR3: CASSVTGTSLEGYTF
V: TRBV19
D: NA
size: NA
J: TRBJ1-2

DNA: TGCAGCGGCTTGGGGGGGCGAAGCGGTGGCTACACCTTC
CDR3: CSGLGGRSGGYTF
V: TRBV29-1
D: NA
size: NA
J: TRBJ1-2

DNA: TGCAGTGCTAGAGTGGCGGGAGGAACTTCTTTTTCCTACGAGCAGTACTTC
CDR3: CSARVAGGTSFSYEQYF
V: TRBV20-1
D: TRBD2
size: NA
J: TRBJ2-7

DNA: TGCAGTGCTAGAGAGTTGTCTTCGGGGAACACTGAAGCTTTCTTT
CDR3: CSARELSSGNTEAFF
V: TRBV20-1
D: NA
size: many
J: TRBJ1-1

DNA: TGTGCCAGCAGCTTGCAGGGACTTTATAGCAATCAGCCCCAGCATTTT
CDR3: CASSLQGLYSNQPQHF
V: TRBV7-2
D: NA
size: NA
J: TRBJ1-5

DNA: TGTGCCAGCAGCCGAGAACAGGGTTCCCAGTACTTC
CDR3: CASSREQGSQYF
V: TRBV7-9
D: NA
size: NA
J: TRBJ2-5

DNA: TGTGCCAGCAGTTTATCGTGGGGTTGGGAGACCCAGTACTTC
CDR3: CASSLSWGWETQYF
V: TRBV2
D: NA
size: NA
J: TRBJ2-5

DNA: TGTGCCAGCAGCGACGGGGGGTCCGAACGGGGAGAGACCCAGTACTTC
CDR3: CASSDGGSERGETQYF
V: TRBV5-5
D: TRBD2
size: few
J: TRBJ2-5

DNA: TGCAGCGTTGGAGGGCACGGACAGCCCCAGCATTTT
CDR3: CSVGGHGQPQHF
V: TRBV29-1
D: NA
size: NA
J: TRBJ1-5

DNA: TGTGCCACCCCTAAATCCGGGCAGGGCTACGAGCAGTACTTC
CDR3: CATPKSGQGYEQYF
V: TRBV6-6
D: NA
size: few
J: TRBJ2-7

DNA: TGTGCCAGCAGGCGGAGGGGGTGGGGTGAAAAACTGTTTTTT
CDR3: CASRRRGWGEKLFF
V: TRBV7-3
D: NA
size: many
J: TRBJ1-4

DNA: TGTGCCATCAGTGTCTCAGCGGGGGGGCTTGTCGAGCAGTACTTC
CDR3: CAISVSAGGLVEQYF
V: TRBV10-3
D: TRBD2
size: many
J: TRBJ2-7

DNA: TGTGCCAGCAAGCGGCCGGGACAGCTCTACGAGCAGTACTTC
CDR3: CASKRPGQLYEQYF
V: TRBV10-3
D: TRBD1
size: NA
J: TRBJ2-7

DNA: TGCAGTGCTAGGGGCTCCTACGGGCAGTACTTC
CDR3: CSARGSYGQYF
V: TRBV20-1
D: NA
size: few
J: TRBJ2-7

DNA: TGTGCCAGCAGTTCTAGCGGGGTCTATGAGCAGTTCTTC
CDR3: CASSSSGVYEQFF
V: TRBV25-1
D: TRBD2
size: NA
J: TRBJ2-1